This T cell receptor beta chain comes out of a study of shared clonotypes between healthy human individuals. Study-level points and caveats: Donors were few, which limited the genetic and exposure-history diversity represented. Only blood was sampled; tissue repertoires likely differ.

The donor cohort consisted entirely of Caucasian adults residing in Nashville, Tennessee. V dropped 2 bases and J dropped 4; count of bases not matched to a gene: 11. The CDR3 length is 16 residues. From germline, CDR1 is KGHSH and CDR2 LQKENI. Every subset's genomic DNA went evenly onto several immunoSEQ plates. Using immunoSEQ multiplex PCR, the repertoire was profiled, and TCRdb retains in-frame clones only, with some absent. Of 550,000 to 850,000 clones listed, 72% are singletons. A word on this clone: Its cognate antigen is unknown.

This sequence was found in a woman in her 30s in good health. The sequencing sample was made of memory CD4+ T cells sorted from blood. The subset: CD45RA-negative fraction. The chain joins TRBV18 to TRBJ2-7; 7 nucleotides match TRBD2. The CDR3 DNA follows: TGTGCCAGCTCACCAAGGACTGGCGGGGGACCTTACGAGCAGTACTTC. The encoded protein is CASSPRTGGGPYEQYF.